This note documents a single TCR beta chain sequence. There are 16 residues in the CDR3. The ends lost 5 bases at V and 2 bases at J; junction bases unmatched: 6. TCRdb reanalysed the RT-PCR reads using MiXCR and keeps one entry per CDR3 protein. The data hold 900,000 to 1,000,000 distinct CDR3 sequences, with under 20% observed a single time. This sample stems from a study of patients and donors after allogeneic stem cell transplantation. The sequencing input was blood, either unsorted or a sorted T cell fraction (not recorded which). The clonotype was recovered from a human donor who was either an allogeneic HSCT recipient or a stem cell or donor lymphocyte infusion donor (not recorded which). It is not recorded whose cells these are; they may come from a transplant donor. V and J are TRBV12-3 or TRBV12-4 and TRBJ2-7; 13 nucleotides agree with TRBD2. The CDR3 here is CASSVTGTSGTYEQYF. The DNA of the CDR3 is TGTGCCAGCAGTGTAACCGGGACTAGCGGGACCTACGAGCAGTACTTC.